One and the same sample provided the 9 T cell receptor beta chains below, sequenced in a study of post-analysis software for immune sequencing data. Prepared libraries of TCR beta cDNA carried unique molecular identifiers. TCRdb processed the PCR reads anew with MiXCR; each CDR3 protein has one entry. The table lists hundreds of thousands of distinct CDR3 sequences, about 32% of them singletons. The study, taken as a whole, reports: TRBV5-6, TRBV5-1 and TRBV20-1 belonged to a set of roughly five TRBV segments that were more frequent in patients than controls.

What these receptors recognize is not known. The source material was blood. These receptors all stem from a girl aged 5-17 years with multiple sclerosis.

J is TRBJ2-1 and V is TRBV7-2; 8 positions match TRBD2. J lost 9 bases, V lost 3 bases, and 7 bases had no gene match. The CDR3 has 14 residues. Germline V gives CDR1 SGHTA, CDR2 FQGNSA. The CDR3 DNA is TGTGCCAGCAGCTTCCGGGGGGGCCTGGGTGAGCAGTTCTTC. Its protein is CASSFRGGLGEQFF.

This clonotype was found a few times. The V call is TRBV20-1, the J call TRBJ2-7; no definite D call. V was pared by 2 bases and J by 0 bases, with 8 bases between. Germline V lookup: CDR1 DFQATT, CDR2 SNEGSKA (reference sequence). The CDR3 consists of 13 residues. Here the CDR3 DNA reads TGCAGTGCTAGAAGTTGGGACTCCTACGAGCAGTACTTC. Its protein product is CSARSWDSYEQYF.

This clonotype was seen a few times. V is TRBV7-2 and J is TRBJ1-2; D gene uncertain. Between the trimmed V and J ends, which lost 4 bases and 4 bases, there was a span of 7 bases. This CDR3 region has 12 residues. The germline V gene encodes CDR1 SGHTA and CDR2 FQGNSA. As DNA, the CDR3 is TGTGCCAGCAGCTCTAACACCTATGGCTACACCTTC. This translates into CASSSNTYGYTF.

The V gene is TRBV7-2, the J gene TRBJ1-2, with TRBD1 matching over 9 bases. V dropped 0 bases and J dropped 6; count of bases not matched to a gene: 11. CDR1 SGHTA and CDR2 FQGNSA come from the germline V gene. The CDR3 is made up of 17 amino acids. This CDR3 reads CASSLALRTGAIHGYTF. In nucleotides, the CDR3 is TGTGCCAGCAGCTTAGCGCTGAGGACAGGGGCAATACATGGCTACACCTTC.

Concerning this clonotype: Sequence at one end of the junction differs from germline and may be a read error. The chain carries TRBV25-1 and TRBJ1-2; no firm D call. CDR3 length equals 13 residues. The V gene's germline CDR1 is MGHDK and CDR2 SYGVNS. The CDR3 DNA sequence: TGTGCCAGCAGTGCCAGGCTTAACTATGACTACACCTTC. Its protein product is CASSARLNYDYTF.

The chain is built from TRBV5-6 and TRBJ2-6; TRBD1 is a possible D gene (5 bases). Deletions cut 2 bases from V and 0 bases from J, with 18 bases between. This CDR3 region has 19 residues. Germline lookup yields CDR1 SGHDT and CDR2 YYEEEE. The CDR3 region has the DNA TGTGCCAGCAGCTTTTCCAGCAGGGCCATCCACTCTGGGGCCAACGTCCTGACTTTC. It codes for CASSFSSRAIHSGANVLTF.

In this sample, this clonotype turned up many times. The chain joins TRBV20-1 to TRBJ2-3; 10 bases are a match to TRBD1. CDR3 length: 15 residues. The germline V gene encodes CDR1 DFQATT and CDR2 SNEGSKA (reference sequence). CDR3 nucleotides: TGCCCGGACAGGGGGTCGCCCTTACCAATGGATACGCAGTATTTT. Translating gives CPDRGSPLPMDTQYF.

This chain uses TRBV6-5 with TRBJ2-3, with unresolved D. Germline loops: CDR1 MNHEY, CDR2 SVGAGI. This CDR3 has 15 amino acids. V was cut by 5 bases and J by 0 bases, with 12 bases left in between. The CDR3 reads CASSVRQPSTDTQYF. CDR3 DNA: TGTGCCAGCAGTGTGAGACAACCTAGCACAGATACGCAGTATTTT.

This clonotype was detected only a few times. This rearrangement joins TRBV5-6 to TRBJ2-7; D perhaps matches TRBD2 (5 bases). Looked up from germline, CDR1 is SGHDT and CDR2 is YYEEEE. This CDR3 region has 15 residues. The V end lost 5 bases, the J end lost 2 bases, and 17 bases lay between the germline ends. The CDR3 region has the DNA TGTGCCAGCAGTCAAAAGTTCGGGGTTCCCTACGAGCAGTACTTC. Translation: CASSQKFGVPYEQYF.